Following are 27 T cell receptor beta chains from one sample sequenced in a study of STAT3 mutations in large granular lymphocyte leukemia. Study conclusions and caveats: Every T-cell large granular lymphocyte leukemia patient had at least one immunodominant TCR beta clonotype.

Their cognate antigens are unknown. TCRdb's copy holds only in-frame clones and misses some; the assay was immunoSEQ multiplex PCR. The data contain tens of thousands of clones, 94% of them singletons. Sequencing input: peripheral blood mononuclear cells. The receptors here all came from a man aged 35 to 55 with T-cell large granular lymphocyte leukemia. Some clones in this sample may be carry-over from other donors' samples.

Written as DNA, the CDR3 is TGTGCCAGCAGTTTACCGCGGGGGTCTTGGGAGACCCAGTACTTC. Its translation is CASSLPRGSWETQYF. The gene calls are TRBV28 and TRBJ2-5; TRBD2 aligns across 7 bases. The trim removed 2 bases at V and 5 bases at J, leaving 8 bases unmatched. The CDR3 runs to 15 residues. CDR1 and CDR2 from the germline V gene are MDHEN and SYDVKM. Full variable domain (missing parts from reference TRBV28 and TRBJ2-5): DVKVTQSSRYLVKRTGEKVFLECVQDMDHENMFWYRQDPGLGLRLIYFSYDVKMKEKGDIPEGYSVSREKKERFSLILESASTNQTSMYLCASSLPRGSWETQYFGPGTRLLVL.

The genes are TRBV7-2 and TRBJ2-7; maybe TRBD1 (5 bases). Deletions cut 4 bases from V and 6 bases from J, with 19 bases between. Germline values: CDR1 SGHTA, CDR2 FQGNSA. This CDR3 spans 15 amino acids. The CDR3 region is CASSSQGSTPSEQYF. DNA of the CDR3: TGTGCCAGCAGCTCCCAGGGTTCGACGCCTAGCGAGCAGTACTTC.

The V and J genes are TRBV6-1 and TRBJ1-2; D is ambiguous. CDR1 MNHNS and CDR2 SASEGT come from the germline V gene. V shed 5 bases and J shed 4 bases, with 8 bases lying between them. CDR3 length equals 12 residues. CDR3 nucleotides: TGTGCCAGCAGTCCCCTGCCCTATGGCTACACCTTC. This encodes CASSPLPYGYTF.

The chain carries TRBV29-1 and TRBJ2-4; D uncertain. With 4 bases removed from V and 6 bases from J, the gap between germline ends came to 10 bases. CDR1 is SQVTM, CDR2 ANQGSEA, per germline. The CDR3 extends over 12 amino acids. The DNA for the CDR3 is TGCAGCGTTGGCCATATAAGAAACATTCAGTACTTC. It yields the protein CSVGHIRNIQYF.

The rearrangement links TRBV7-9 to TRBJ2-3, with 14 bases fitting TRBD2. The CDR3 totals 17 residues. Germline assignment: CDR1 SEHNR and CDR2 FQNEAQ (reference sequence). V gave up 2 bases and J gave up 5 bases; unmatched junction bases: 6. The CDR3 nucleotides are TGTGCCAGCAGCTTATCGGGACTAGCGGGGGCCGAAGATACGCAGTATTTT. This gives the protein CASSLSGLAGAEDTQYF.

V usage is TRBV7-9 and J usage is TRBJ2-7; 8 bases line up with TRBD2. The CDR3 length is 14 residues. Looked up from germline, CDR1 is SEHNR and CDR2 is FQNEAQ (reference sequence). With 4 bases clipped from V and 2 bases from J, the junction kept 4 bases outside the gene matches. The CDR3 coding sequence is TGTGCCAGCAGCTCTGTGCGGGGGGCCTACGAGCAGTACTTC. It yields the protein CASSSVRGAYEQYF.

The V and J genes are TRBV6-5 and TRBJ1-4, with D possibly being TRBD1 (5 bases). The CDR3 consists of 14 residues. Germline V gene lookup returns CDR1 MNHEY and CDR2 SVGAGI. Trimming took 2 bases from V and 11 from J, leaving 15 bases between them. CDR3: CASSYEAGLRKLFF. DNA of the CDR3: TGTGCCAGCAGTTACGAAGCAGGGTTAAGGAAACTGTTTTTT.

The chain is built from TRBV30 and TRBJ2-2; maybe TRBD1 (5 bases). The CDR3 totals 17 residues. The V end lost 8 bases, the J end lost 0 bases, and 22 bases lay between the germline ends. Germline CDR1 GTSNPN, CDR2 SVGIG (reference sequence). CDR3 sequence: CATTAQGKLSNTGELFF. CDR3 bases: TGTGCCACGACCGCTCAGGGAAAACTTTCGAACACCGGGGAGCTGTTTTTT.

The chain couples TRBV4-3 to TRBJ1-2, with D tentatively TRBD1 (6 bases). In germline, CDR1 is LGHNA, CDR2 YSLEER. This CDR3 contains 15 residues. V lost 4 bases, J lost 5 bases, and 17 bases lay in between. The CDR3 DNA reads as TGCGCCAGCAGCCTTGTCACGGGGGCGGGGTATGGCTACACCTTC. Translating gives CASSLVTGAGYGYTF.

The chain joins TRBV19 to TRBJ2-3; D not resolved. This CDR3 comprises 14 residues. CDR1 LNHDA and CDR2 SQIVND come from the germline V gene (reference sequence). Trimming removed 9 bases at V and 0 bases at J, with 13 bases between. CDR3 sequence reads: CASREVPSTDTQYF. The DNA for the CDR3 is TGTGCCAGCCGAGAAGTCCCGAGCACAGATACGCAGTATTTT.

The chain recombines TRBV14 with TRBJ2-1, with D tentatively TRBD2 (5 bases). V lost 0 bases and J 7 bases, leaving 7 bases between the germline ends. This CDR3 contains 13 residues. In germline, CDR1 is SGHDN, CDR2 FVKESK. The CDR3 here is CASSQDTGNEQFF. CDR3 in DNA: TGTGCCAGCAGCCAAGATACGGGGAATGAGCAGTTCTTC.

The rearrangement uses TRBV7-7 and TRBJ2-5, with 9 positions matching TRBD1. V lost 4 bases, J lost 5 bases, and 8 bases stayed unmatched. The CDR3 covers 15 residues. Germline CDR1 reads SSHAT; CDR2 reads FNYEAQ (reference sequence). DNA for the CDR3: TGTGCCAGCAGCTCGTATACAGGGGGCTTGGAGACCCAGTACTTC. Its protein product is CASSSYTGGLETQYF.

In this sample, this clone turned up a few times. As DNA, the CDR3 is TGTGCCAGCCTGCACACTCTCTATGGCTACACCTTC. Translating gives CASLHTLYGYTF. The chain has TRBV6-5 and TRBJ1-2, with D unresolved. The CDR3 sequence is 12 residues long. V was cut by 8 bases and J by 4 bases, with 11 bases left in between. Germline lookup yields CDR1 MNHEY and CDR2 SVGAGI.

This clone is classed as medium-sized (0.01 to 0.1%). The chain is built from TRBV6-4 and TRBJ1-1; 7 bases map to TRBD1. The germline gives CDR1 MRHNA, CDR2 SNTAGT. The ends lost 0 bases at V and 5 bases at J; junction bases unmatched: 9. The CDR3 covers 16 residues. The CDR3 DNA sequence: TGTGCCAGCAGTGACTCGACAGGGCCCTTCCAGACTGAAGCTTTCTTT. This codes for CASSDSTGPFQTEAFF.

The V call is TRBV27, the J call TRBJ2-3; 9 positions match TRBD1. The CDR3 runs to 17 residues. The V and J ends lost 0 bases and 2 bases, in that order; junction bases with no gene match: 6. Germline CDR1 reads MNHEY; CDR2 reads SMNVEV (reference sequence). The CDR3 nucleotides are TGTGCCAGCAGTTTATCAGAGGGGACAGGGTTCACAGATACGCAGTATTTT. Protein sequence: CASSLSEGTGFTDTQYF.

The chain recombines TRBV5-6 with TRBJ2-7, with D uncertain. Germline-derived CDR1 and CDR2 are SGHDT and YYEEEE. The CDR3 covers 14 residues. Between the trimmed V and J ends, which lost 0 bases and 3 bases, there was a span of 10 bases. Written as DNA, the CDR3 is TGTGCCAGCAGCTTGGTGAACACCGGCTACGAGCAGTACTTC. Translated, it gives CASSLVNTGYEQYF.

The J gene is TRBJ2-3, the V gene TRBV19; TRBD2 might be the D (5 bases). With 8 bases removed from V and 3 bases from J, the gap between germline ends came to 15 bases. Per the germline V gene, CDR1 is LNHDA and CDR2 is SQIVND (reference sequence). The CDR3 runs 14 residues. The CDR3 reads CASGRGSATDTQYF. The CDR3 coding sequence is TGTGCCAGTGGCCGGGGAAGTGCTACAGATACGCAGTATTTT.

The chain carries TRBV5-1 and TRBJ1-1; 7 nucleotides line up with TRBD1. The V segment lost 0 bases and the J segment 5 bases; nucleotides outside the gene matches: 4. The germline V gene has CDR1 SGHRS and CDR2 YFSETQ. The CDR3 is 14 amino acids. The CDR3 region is CASSLGAGGTEAFF. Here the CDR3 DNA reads TGCGCCAGCAGCTTGGGTGCAGGGGGAACTGAAGCTTTCTTT.

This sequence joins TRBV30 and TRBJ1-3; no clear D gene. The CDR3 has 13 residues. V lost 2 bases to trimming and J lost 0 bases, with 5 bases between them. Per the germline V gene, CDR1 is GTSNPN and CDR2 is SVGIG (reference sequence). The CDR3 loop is CAWSRSSGNTIYF. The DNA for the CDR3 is TGTGCCTGGAGTCGGAGCTCTGGAAACACCATATATTTT. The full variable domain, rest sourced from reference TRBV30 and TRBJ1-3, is SQTIHQWPATLVQPVGSPLSLECTVEGTSNPNLYWYRQAAGRGLQLLFYSVGIGQISSEVPQNLSASRPQDRQFILSSKKLLLSDSGFYLCAWSRSSGNTIYFGEGSWLTVV.

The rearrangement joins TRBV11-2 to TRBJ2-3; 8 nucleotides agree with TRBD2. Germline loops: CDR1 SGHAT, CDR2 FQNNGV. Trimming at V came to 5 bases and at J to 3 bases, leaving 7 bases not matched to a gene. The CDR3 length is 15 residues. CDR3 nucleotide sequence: TGTGCCAGCAGCGTTAGCGGGGTGGGTACAGATACGCAGTATTTT. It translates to CASSVSGVGTDTQYF.

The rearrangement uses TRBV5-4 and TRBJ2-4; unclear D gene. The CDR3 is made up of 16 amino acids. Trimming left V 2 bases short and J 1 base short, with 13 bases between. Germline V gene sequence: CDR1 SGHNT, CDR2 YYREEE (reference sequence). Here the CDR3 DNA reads TGTGCCAGCAGCTTCCCCCTCGGGTGGGCCAAAAACATTCAGTACTTC. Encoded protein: CASSFPLGWAKNIQYF.

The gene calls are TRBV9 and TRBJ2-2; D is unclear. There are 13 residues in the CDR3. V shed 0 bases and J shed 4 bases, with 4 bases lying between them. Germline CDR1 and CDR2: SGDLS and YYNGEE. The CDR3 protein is CASSVAPTGELFF. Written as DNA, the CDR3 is TGTGCCAGCAGCGTAGCTCCCACCGGGGAGCTGTTTTTT.

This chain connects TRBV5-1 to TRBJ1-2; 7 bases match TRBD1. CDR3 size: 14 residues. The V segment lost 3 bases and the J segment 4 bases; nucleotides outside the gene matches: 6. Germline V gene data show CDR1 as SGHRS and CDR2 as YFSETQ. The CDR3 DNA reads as TGCGCCAGCAGCTCAACAGGGGTCCCCTATGGCTACACCTTC. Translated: CASSSTGVPYGYTF.

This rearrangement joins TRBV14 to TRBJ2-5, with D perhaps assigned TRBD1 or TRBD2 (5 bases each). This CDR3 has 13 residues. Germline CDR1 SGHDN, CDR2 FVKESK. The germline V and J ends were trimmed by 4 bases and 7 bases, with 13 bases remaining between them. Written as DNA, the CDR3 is TGTGCCAGCAGCCTGGGAGCCCAGGGGACCCAGTACTTC. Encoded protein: CASSLGAQGTQYF.

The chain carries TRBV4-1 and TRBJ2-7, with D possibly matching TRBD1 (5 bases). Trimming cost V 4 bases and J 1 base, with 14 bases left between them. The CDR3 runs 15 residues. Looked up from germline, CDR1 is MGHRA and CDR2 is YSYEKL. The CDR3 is CASSPLLAGSYEQYF. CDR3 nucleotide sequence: TGCGCCAGCAGCCCCCTTTTGGCAGGGTCCTACGAGCAGTACTTC.

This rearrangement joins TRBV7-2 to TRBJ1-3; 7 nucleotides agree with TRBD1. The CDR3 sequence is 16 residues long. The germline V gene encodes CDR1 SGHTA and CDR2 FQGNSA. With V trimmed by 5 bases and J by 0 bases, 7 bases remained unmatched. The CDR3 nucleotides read TGTGCCAGCAGCAGCGGCGGGACAGACTCTGGAAACACCATATATTTT. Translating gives CASSSGGTDSGNTIYF.

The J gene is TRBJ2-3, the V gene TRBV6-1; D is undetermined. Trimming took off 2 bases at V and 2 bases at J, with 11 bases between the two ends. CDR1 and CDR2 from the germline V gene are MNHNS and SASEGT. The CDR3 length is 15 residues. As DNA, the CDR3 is TGTGCCAGCAGTGAATCCGCTACCGACACAGATACGCAGTATTTT. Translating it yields CASSESATDTDTQYF.